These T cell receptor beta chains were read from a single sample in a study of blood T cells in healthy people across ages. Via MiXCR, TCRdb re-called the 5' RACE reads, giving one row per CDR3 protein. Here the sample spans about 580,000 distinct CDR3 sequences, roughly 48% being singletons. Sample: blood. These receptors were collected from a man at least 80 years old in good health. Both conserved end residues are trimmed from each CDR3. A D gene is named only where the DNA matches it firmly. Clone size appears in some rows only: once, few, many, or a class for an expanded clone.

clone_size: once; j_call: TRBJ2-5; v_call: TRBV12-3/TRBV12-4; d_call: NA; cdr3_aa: ASRSGGGGPLREQY
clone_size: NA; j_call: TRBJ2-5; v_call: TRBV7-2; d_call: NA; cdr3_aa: TSREGFQETQY
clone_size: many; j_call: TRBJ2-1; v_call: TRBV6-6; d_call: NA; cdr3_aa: ASTYNVDYNEQF
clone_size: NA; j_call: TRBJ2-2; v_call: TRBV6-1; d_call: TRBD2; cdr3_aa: ASILSAGEVTTGELF
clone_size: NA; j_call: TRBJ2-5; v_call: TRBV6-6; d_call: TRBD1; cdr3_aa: ASSYWDRGEETQY
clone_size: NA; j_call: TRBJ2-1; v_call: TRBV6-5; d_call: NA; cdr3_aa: ASSLTKTGYNEQF
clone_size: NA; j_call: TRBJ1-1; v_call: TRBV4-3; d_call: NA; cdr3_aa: ASSHVGRGTEAF
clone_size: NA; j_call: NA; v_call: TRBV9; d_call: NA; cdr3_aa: ASSLGLFSSYNEQY
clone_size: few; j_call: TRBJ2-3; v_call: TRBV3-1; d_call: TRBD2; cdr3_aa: ASSQESRGAGLTDTQY
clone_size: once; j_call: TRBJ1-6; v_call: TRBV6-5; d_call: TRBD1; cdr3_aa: TSSRQGSSYNSPLH
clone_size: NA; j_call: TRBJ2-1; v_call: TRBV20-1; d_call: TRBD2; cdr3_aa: SARVGTSGGGEQF
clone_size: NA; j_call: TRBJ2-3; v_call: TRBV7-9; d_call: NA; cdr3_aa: ASSLDRADTDTQY
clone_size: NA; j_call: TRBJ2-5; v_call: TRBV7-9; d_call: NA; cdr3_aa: ASSRDLNYQETQY
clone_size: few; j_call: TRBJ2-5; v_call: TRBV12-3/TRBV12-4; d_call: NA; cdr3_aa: ASSFKSSQGETQY
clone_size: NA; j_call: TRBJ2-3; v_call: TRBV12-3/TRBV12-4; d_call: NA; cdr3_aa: ASSFSRWLGGGPDTQY
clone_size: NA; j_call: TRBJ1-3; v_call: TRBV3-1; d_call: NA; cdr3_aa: ASSQGTPGNTIY
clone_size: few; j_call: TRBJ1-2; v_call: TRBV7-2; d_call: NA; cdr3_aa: ASSMTGPRSGGYT
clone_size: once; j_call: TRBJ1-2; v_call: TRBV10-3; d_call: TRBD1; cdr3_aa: AISAGQGYGYA
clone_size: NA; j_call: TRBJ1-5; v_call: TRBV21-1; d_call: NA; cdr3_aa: ASSKKWPRSNQPQH
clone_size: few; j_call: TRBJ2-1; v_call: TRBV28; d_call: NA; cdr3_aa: ASTPGSTSYNEQF
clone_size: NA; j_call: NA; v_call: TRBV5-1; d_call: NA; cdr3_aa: ASSQGTRLAEQY
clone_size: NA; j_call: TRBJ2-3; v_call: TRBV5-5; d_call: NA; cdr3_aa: ASSLDSYTGYTDTQY
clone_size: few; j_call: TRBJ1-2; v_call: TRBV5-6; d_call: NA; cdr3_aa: ASSWEQGLAGYT
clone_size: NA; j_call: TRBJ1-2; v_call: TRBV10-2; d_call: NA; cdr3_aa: ASTETAYGYGYT
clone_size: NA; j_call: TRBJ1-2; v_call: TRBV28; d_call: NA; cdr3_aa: ASISVNYGYT
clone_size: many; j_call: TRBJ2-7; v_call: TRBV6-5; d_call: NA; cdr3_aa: ASSFTGDRTREQY
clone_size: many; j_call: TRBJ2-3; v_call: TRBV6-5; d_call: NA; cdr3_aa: ASSYSNQVKDTQY
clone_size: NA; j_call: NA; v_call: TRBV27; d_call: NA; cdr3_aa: ASTGETQY
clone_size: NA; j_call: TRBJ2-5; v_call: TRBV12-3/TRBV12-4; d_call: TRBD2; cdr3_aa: ASSRLAGAQGETQY
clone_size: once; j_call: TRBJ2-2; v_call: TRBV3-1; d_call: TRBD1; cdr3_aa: ASSQPDRAGELF
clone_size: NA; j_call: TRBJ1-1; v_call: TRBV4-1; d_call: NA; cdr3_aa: ASSPRAGRDTEAF
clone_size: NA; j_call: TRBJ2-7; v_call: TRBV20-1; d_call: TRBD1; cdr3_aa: SASRDRGNEQY
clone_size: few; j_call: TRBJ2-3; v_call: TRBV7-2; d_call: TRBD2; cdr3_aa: ASSFQKRERGTDTQY